Listed here are 30 T cell receptor beta chains from one sample, sequenced in a study of cytomegalovirus exposure and HLA in healthy donors. Produced via immunoSEQ multiplex PCR; TCRdb's table is partial and in-frame only. This sample has about 58,000 clones, with around nine tenths found just once. The sequencing sample was made of PBMCs. The receptors were gathered from a young man in good health and CMV-seronegative.

This clone was seen once. The V call is TRBV19, the J call TRBJ2-5; D perhaps matches TRBD2 (6 bases). The CDR3 covers 15 residues. Trimming removed 8 bases at V and 5 bases at J, with 21 bases between. The germline V gene has CDR1 LNHDA and CDR2 SQIVND (reference sequence). CDR3 residues: CASSPAAPAGETQYF. In nucleotides, the CDR3 is TGTGCCAGTTCTCCGGCTGCCCCGGCGGGGGAGACCCAGTACTTC.

V usage is TRBV11-2 and J usage is TRBJ1-2; TRBD1 might be the D (6 bases). This CDR3 comprises 15 residues. Trimming took off 8 bases at V and 6 bases at J, with 22 bases between the two ends. The V gene's germline CDR1 is SGHAT and CDR2 FQNNGV. Here the CDR3 DNA reads TGTGCCAGCCAAGTGTCCTGGGGGCAACTGAATGGCTACACCTTC. Translating it yields CASQVSWGQLNGYTF.

The gene calls are TRBV28 and TRBJ1-2, with D perhaps matching TRBD1 (5 bases). Between the trimmed V and J ends, which lost 6 bases and 1 base, there was a span of 30 bases. Germline V gives CDR1 MDHEN, CDR2 SYDVKM. The CDR3 is 20 residues long. The CDR3 nucleotides are TGTGCCAGCAGGTCCTTTCCCTACCGCCTTCGGACACCCCTTAACTATGGCTACACCTTC. Its protein is CASRSFPYRLRTPLNYGYTF.

The genes are TRBV25-1 and TRBJ2-1; 10 bases map to TRBD2. V shed 3 bases and J 6 bases; nucleotides not matched to a gene: 2. The CDR3 consists of 14 residues. Germline V CDR1 and CDR2: MGHDK, SYGVNS. The CDR3: CASSDSGRANEQFF. The CDR3 DNA sequence: TGTGCCAGCAGTGACAGCGGGAGGGCCAATGAGCAGTTCTTC.

This rearrangement joins TRBV18 to TRBJ2-1, with D possibly matching TRBD2 (5 bases). The V gene lost 1 base and the J gene lost 5 bases, with 12 bases spanning the gap. The CDR3 totals 15 residues. Germline V gene data show CDR1 as KGHSH and CDR2 as LQKENI. CDR3 in DNA: TGTGCCAGCTCACCACTAGCGAGTACAAACAATGAGCAGTTCTTC. Its translation is CASSPLASTNNEQFF.

CDR3: CASSVSSGYTGELFF. DNA for the CDR3: TGTGCCAGCAGCGTGAGTTCAGGGTACACCGGGGAGCTGTTTTTT. V and J are TRBV9 and TRBJ2-2; possible D gene TRBD1, 5 bases. The length of the CDR3 is 15 residues. The V gene's germline CDR1 is SGDLS and CDR2 YYNGEE. V lost 2 bases and J lost 3, with 11 bases in between.

The CDR3 loop reads CASSPLQGGQPQHF. In DNA, the CDR3 is TGTGCCAGCTCACCTCTACAGGGGGGTCAGCCCCAGCATTTT. The chain uses TRBV18 and TRBJ1-5; TRBD1 aligns across 8 bases. Germline CDR1 and CDR2: KGHSH and LQKENI. CDR3 length equals 14 residues. J was trimmed by 6 bases and V by 3 bases; bases with no gene match: 4.

CDR3 coding DNA: TGTGCCAGTAGTGCCCCGGGGGGGTCCTACGAGCAGTACTTC. This sequence encodes CASSAPGGSYEQYF. The chain carries TRBV19 and TRBJ2-7; 8 positions agree with TRBD2. CDR3 length: 14 amino acids. The germline gives CDR1 LNHDA, CDR2 SQIVND (reference sequence). Trimming took 5 bases from V and 1 from J; bases not matched to a gene: 4.

This clone was seen more than once but under ten times. The chain carries TRBV27 and TRBJ2-7; TRBD2 aligns across 10 bases. Germline assignment: CDR1 MNHEY and CDR2 SMNVEV (reference sequence). CDR3 length: 13 amino acids. The V gene end was trimmed by 7 bases and the J gene end by 3 bases; junction bases not matched to a gene: 3. The CDR3 here is CASKEREGYEQYF. CDR3 in DNA: TGTGCCAGCAAGGAGCGGGAGGGCTACGAGCAGTACTTC.

V gene TRBV28 combines with J gene TRBJ1-2; 11 bases are a match to TRBD1. J gave up 7 bases and V 3 bases, and 10 bases lay outside the gene matches. The CDR3 covers 16 residues. Germline V gives CDR1 MDHEN, CDR2 SYDVKM. This chain's CDR3 is CASSFPGQGDMSGYTF. The CDR3 DNA sequence: TGTGCCAGCAGTTTTCCGGGACAGGGGGATATGTCTGGCTACACCTTC.

This rearrangement joins TRBV19 to TRBJ1-2; 9 bases are a match to TRBD1. The CDR3 extends over 16 amino acids. J was trimmed by 4 bases and V by 5 bases; bases with no gene match: 11. Germline values: CDR1 LNHDA, CDR2 SQIVND (reference sequence). CDR3 loop: CASSSSGTGKLYGYTF. In nucleotides, the CDR3 is TGTGCCAGTAGTTCCTCCGGGACAGGGAAGCTCTATGGCTACACCTTC.

As concerns this clone: Germline is not matched at one junction end, which may reflect a read error. The chain links TRBV7-8 to TRBJ2-5; TRBD2 matches at 8 bases. This CDR3 is 16 amino acids long. Per germline, CDR1 SGHVS and CDR2 FQNEAQ. The CDR3 protein is CASSLGSTGGQETQYF. Written as DNA, the CDR3 is TGTGCCAGCAGTTTAGGAAGTACGGGAGGGCAAGAGACCCAGTACTTC.

This rearrangement joins TRBV28 to TRBJ1-1; TRBD1 might be the D (6 bases). V lost 6 bases to trimming and J lost 5 bases, with 10 bases between them. The germline CDR1 and CDR2 sequences are MDHEN and SYDVKM. This CDR3 is built from 12 residues. The CDR3 nucleotides are TGTGCCAGCAGCCGTCAGGGGACTGAAGCTTTCTTT. This encodes CASSRQGTEAFF.

The chain carries TRBV28 and TRBJ1-2; 8 nucleotides align to TRBD1. CDR1 and CDR2 from the germline V gene are MDHEN and SYDVKM. V lost 9 bases to trimming and J lost 6 bases; unmatched junction nucleotides: 6. This CDR3 spans 12 amino acids. The CDR3 loop is CASGAGGHGYTF. CDR3 bases: TGTGCCAGTGGCGCAGGGGGCCATGGCTACACCTTC.

The chain joins TRBV27 to TRBJ2-2; possibly TRBD1 for D (6 bases). The CDR3 consists of 13 residues. V was clipped by 4 bases and J by 5 bases, with 8 bases between them. From germline, CDR1 is MNHEY and CDR2 SMNVEV (reference sequence). In DNA, the CDR3 is TGTGCCAGCAGTTACACAGGGACCGGGGAGCTGTTTTTT. The encoded protein is CASSYTGTGELFF.

This rearrangement joins TRBV7-9 to TRBJ2-5; 7 bases agree with TRBD2. Trimming at V came to 5 bases and at J to 5 bases, leaving 20 bases not matched to a gene. Germline CDR1 SEHNR, CDR2 FQNEAQ (reference sequence). The CDR3 consists of 18 residues. The CDR3 here is CASSRVLDGGRGGETQYF. The CDR3 nucleotides read TGTGCCAGCAGCCGGGTGTTGGACGGCGGGAGAGGAGGGGAGACCCAGTACTTC. Drawing the rest from reference TRBV7-9 and TRBJ2-5, the complete variable domain is DTGVSQNPRHKITKRGQNVTFRCDPISEHNRLYWYRQTLGQGPEFLTYFQNEAQLEKSRLLSDRFSAERPKGSFSTLEIQRTEQGDSAMYLCASSRVLDGGRGGETQYFGPGTRLLVL.

This chain links TRBV6-6 with TRBJ2-7, with D perhaps matching TRBD1 (6 bases). Germline lookup yields CDR1 MNHNY and CDR2 SVGAGI (reference sequence). V was clipped by 6 bases and J by 0 bases, with 12 bases between them. The CDR3 has 14 amino acids. The CDR3 loop is CASRPGQNSYEQYF. The CDR3 nucleotides are TGTGCCAGCAGACCGGGACAAAACTCCTACGAGCAGTACTTC.

Note on this clone: The junction differs from germline at one of its ends, possibly a read error. The gene calls are TRBV11-3 and TRBJ1-2, with D possibly TRBD1 on 5 matching bases. In germline, CDR1 is SGHNT, CDR2 YENEEA. The CDR3 is 17 amino acids. CDR3 amino acids: CASSLVSGVQPLLGRTF. CDR3 nucleotides: TGTGCCAGCAGCTTAGTTTCGGGGGTACAGCCTCTCTTGGGGCGAACATTC.

The V call is TRBV6-1, the J call TRBJ1-5; TRBD1 is a possible D gene (5 bases). Per the germline V gene, CDR1 is MNHNS and CDR2 is SASEGT. Trimming stripped 0 bases from V and 7 bases from J, with 25 bases between. The CDR3 totals 19 residues. This chain's CDR3 is CASSEAVGQGGFTRQPQHF. CDR3 sequence (DNA): TGTGCCAGCAGTGAAGCCGTGGGGCAGGGAGGGTTTACACGCCAGCCCCAGCATTTT.

V is TRBV5-4 and J is TRBJ2-1; the D gene is possibly TRBD2 (5 bases). Germline values: CDR1 SGHNT, CDR2 YYREEE (reference sequence). The CDR3 runs to 18 residues. Trimming left V 1 base short and J 2 bases short, with 19 bases between. DNA for the CDR3: TGTGCCAGCAGCTTGATATTTGTTGCGGAGGCCCCCTACAATGAGCAGTTCTTC. It yields the protein CASSLIFVAEAPYNEQFF.

The sample holds one count of this clone. V and J are TRBV5-1 and TRBJ2-1; 10 positions agree with TRBD2. The CDR3 contains 13 residues. Trimming removed 4 bases from V and 5 bases from J; junction bases left unmatched: 0. CDR1 is SGHRS and CDR2 is YFSETQ in the germline V gene. Here the CDR3 reads CASSGLADNEQFF. CDR3 bases: TGCGCCAGCAGCGGACTAGCGGACAATGAGCAGTTCTTC.

This sequence joins TRBV6-4 and TRBJ2-5; no definite D call. The V gene's germline CDR1 is MRHNA and CDR2 SNTAGT. There are 16 residues in the CDR3. Trimming shortened V by 2 bases and J by 2 bases, and 15 bases separated the two germline ends. CDR3 nucleotides: TGTGCCAGCAGTGACCCAAGCGAGAACTATCAAGAGACCCAGTACTTC. It codes for CASSDPSENYQETQYF.

The V gene is TRBV7-2, the J gene TRBJ1-3; TRBD1 agrees at 7 bases. Trimming removed 5 bases from V and 0 bases from J; junction bases left unmatched: 7. The CDR3 is 16 amino acids. In germline, CDR1 is SGHTA, CDR2 FQGNSA. As DNA, the CDR3 is TGTGCCAGCAGCGCTGGACAGGTGCGCTCTGGAAACACCATATATTTT. Its protein is CASSAGQVRSGNTIYF.

J is TRBJ2-7 and V is TRBV28; 10 bases align to TRBD1. This CDR3 comprises 15 residues. V was clipped by 5 bases and J by 6 bases; unmatched bases: 10. CDR1 MDHEN and CDR2 SYDVKM come from the germline V gene. As DNA, the CDR3 is TGTGCCAGCAGTCATCGGGACAGGGGCTCGCGCGAGCAGTACTTC. Encoded protein: CASSHRDRGSREQYF.

The chain joins TRBV28 to TRBJ1-2; TRBD1 matches at 10 bases. Looked up from germline, CDR1 is MDHEN and CDR2 is SYDVKM. J lost 4 bases, V lost 4 bases, and 3 bases had no gene match. The CDR3 sequence is 14 residues long. CDR3 amino acids: CASSSGQGTYGYTF. As DNA, the CDR3 is TGTGCCAGCAGTTCGGGACAGGGGACCTATGGCTACACCTTC.

The chain carries TRBV14 and TRBJ2-3; TRBD2 aligns across 11 bases. This CDR3 is 17 amino acids long. Trimming took 4 bases from V and 1 from J; bases not matched to a gene: 7. CDR1 is SGHDN, CDR2 FVKESK, per germline. CDR3 region: CASSRHFSGRGTDTQYF. Written as DNA, the CDR3 is TGTGCCAGCAGCCGTCACTTTAGCGGGAGGGGCACAGATACGCAGTATTTT.

V and J are TRBV19 and TRBJ2-3, with D tentatively TRBD2 (7 bases). The CDR3 consists of 17 residues. CDR1 and CDR2 (germline): LNHDA, SQIVND (reference sequence). Trimming stripped 3 bases from V and 2 bases from J, with 18 bases between. In DNA form, the CDR3 reads TGTGCCAGTAGTATGAGGGGGATAGCGGGTATCACAGATACGCAGTATTTT. Amino acids: CASSMRGIAGITDTQYF.

The chain is built from TRBV15 and TRBJ2-1; 8 bases agree with TRBD2. The CDR3 contains 17 residues. The junction had 10 bases not matched to a gene; V was cut back by 5 bases and J by 1 base. Germline-derived CDR1 and CDR2 are LNHNV and YYDKDF (reference sequence). The CDR3 DNA reads as TGTGCCACCAGCCCCTCCCACCGGGAGGGATCCTACAATGAGCAGTTCTTC. Residues: CATSPSHREGSYNEQFF.

The rearrangement joins TRBV5-6 to TRBJ2-7, with 7 bases matching TRBD2. Trimming at V came to 2 bases and at J to 6 bases, leaving 8 bases not matched to a gene. This CDR3 spans 14 amino acids. The germline gives CDR1 SGHDT, CDR2 YYEEEE. Written as DNA, the CDR3 is TGTGCCAGCAGCTTCGGCGGGAGTATCGCCGAGCAGTACTTC. Its translation is CASSFGGSIAEQYF.

This chain joins TRBV11-3 and TRBJ2-1; a weak D match, TRBD2 (6 bases). Germline V gene lookup returns CDR1 SGHNT and CDR2 YENEEA. Trimming removed 5 bases at V and 3 bases at J, with 14 bases between. The CDR3 has 15 residues. CDR3 in DNA: TGTGCCAGCAGCGCCCGGGCGGGACTCTACAATGAGCAGTTCTTC. This gives the protein CASSARAGLYNEQFF.